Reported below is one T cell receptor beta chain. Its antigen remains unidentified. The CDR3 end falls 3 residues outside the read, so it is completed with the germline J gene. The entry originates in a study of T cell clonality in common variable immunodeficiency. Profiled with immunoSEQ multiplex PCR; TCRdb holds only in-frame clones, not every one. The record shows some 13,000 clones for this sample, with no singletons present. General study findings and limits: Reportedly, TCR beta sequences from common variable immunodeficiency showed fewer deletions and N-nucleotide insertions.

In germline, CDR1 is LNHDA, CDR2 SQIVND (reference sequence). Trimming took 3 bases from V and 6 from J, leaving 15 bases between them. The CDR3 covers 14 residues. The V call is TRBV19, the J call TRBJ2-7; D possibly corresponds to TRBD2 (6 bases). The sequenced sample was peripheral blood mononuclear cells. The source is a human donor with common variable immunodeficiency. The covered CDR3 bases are TGTGCCAGTAGTATGGGACTCCCAGGAACCGAG. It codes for CASSMGLPGTE. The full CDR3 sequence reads CASSMGLPGTEQYF. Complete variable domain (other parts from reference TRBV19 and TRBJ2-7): DGGITQSPKYLFRKEGQNVTLSCEQNLNHDAMYWYRQDPGQGLRLIYYSQIVNDFQKGDIAEGYSVSREKKESFPLTVTSAQKNPTAFYLCASSMGLPGTEQYFGPGTRLTVT.